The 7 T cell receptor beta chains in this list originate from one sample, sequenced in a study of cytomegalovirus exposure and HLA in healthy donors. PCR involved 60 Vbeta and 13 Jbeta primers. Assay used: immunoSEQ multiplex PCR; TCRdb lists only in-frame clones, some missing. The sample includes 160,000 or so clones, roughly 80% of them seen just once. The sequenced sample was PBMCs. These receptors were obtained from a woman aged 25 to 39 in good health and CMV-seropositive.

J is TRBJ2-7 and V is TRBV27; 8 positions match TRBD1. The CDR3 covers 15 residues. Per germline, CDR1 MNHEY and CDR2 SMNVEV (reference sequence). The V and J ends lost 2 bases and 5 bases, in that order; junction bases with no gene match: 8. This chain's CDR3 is CASSLPGQGLHEQYF. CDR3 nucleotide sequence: TGTGCCAGCAGTTTACCTGGACAGGGACTGCACGAGCAGTACTTC.

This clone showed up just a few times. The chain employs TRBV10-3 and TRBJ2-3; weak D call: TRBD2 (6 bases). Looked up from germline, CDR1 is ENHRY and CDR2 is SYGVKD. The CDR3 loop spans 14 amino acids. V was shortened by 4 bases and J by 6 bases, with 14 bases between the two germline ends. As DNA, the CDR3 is TGTGCCATCAGTGGGGGGACTTGGGGGGATACGCAGTATTTT. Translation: CAISGGTWGDTQYF.

CDR3 sequence: CASSEREDTEAFF. CDR3 coding DNA: TGTGCCAGCAGTGAAAGGGAGGACACTGAAGCTTTCTTT. The J gene is TRBJ1-1, the V gene TRBV2; D remains ambiguous. The CDR3 runs 13 residues. V lost 2 bases, J lost 3 bases, and 7 bases lay in between. In germline, CDR1 is SNHLY, CDR2 FYNNEI.

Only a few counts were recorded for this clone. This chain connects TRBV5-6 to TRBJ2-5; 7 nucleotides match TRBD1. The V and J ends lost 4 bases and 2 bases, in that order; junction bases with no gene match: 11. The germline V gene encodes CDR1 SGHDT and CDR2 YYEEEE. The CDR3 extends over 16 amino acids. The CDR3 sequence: CASSTLRQGRQETQYF. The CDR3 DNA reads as TGTGCCAGCAGCACCTTAAGACAGGGCCGGCAAGAGACCCAGTACTTC.

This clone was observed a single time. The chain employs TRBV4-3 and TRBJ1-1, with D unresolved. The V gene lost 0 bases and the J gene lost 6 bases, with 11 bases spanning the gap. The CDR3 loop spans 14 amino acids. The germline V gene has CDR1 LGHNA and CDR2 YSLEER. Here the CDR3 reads CASSQDPRESEAFF. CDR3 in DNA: TGCGCCAGCAGCCAAGACCCGCGAGAGTCTGAAGCTTTCTTT.

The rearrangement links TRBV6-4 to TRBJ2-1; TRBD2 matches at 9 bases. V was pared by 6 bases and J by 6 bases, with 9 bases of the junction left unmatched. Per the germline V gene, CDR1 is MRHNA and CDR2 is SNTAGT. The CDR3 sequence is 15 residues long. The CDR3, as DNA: TGTGCCAGCAGCCTACTAGCGGGTAGTAGCAATGAGCAGTTCTTC. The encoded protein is CASSLLAGSSNEQFF.

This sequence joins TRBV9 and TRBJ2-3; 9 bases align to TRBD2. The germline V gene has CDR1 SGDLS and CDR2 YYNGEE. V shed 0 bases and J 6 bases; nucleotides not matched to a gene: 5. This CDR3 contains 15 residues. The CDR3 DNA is TGTGCCAGCAGCGTAGGGGCTAGCGGGGCGGATACGCAGTATTTT. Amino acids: CASSVGASGADTQYF.